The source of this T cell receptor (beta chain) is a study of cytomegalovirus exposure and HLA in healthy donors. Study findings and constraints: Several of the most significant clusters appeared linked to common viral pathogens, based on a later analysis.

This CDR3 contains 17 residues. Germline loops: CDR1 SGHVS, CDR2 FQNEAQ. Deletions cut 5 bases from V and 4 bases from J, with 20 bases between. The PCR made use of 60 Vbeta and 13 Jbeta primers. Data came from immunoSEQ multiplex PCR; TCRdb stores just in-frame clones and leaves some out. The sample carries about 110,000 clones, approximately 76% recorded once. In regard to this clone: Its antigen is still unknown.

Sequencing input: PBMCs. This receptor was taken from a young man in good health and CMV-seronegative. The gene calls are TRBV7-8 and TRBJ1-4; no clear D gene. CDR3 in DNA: TGTGCCAGCAGCCCCTTGGCCGGGTCTCATTTTAATGAAAAACTGTTTTTT. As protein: CASSPLAGSHFNEKLFF.